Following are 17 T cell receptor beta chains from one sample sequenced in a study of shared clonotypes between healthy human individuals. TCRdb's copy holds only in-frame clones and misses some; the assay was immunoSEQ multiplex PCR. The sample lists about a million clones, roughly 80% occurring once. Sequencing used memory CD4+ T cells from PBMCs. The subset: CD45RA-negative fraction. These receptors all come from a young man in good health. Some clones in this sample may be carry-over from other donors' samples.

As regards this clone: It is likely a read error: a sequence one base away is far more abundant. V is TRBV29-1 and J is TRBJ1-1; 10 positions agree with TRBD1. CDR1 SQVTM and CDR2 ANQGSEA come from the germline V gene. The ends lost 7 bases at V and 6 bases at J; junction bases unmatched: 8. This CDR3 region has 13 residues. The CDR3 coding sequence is TGCAGCGGGGGACAGGGGAGGGACGCTGAAGCTTTCTTT. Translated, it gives CSGGQGRDAEAFF.

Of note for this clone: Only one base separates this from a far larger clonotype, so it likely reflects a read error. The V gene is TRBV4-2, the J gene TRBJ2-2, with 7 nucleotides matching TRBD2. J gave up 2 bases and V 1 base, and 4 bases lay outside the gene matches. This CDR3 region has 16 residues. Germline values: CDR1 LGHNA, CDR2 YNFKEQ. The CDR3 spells CASSQGQRGNTGELFF. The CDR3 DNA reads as TGTGCCAGCAGCCAAGGACAGCGGGGAAACACCGGGGAGCTGTTTTTT.

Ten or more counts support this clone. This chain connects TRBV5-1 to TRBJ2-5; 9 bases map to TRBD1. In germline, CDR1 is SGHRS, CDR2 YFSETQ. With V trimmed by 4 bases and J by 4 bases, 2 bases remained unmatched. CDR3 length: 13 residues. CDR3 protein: CASSETGGETQYF. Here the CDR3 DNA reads TGCGCCAGCAGCGAGACAGGGGGAGAGACCCAGTACTTC.

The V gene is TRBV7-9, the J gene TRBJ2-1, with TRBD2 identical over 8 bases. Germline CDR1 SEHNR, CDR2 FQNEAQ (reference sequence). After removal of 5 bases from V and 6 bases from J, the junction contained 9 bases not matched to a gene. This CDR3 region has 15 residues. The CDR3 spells CASSTSGSAFNEQFF. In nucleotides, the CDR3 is TGTGCCAGCAGCACCAGCGGGAGTGCGTTCAATGAGCAGTTCTTC.

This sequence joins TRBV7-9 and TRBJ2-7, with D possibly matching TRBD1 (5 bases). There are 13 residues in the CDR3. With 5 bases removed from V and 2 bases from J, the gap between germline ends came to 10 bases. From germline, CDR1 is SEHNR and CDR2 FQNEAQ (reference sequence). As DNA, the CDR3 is TGTGCCAGCAGCCCGGACACCACCTACGAGCAGTACTTC. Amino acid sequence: CASSPDTTYEQYF.

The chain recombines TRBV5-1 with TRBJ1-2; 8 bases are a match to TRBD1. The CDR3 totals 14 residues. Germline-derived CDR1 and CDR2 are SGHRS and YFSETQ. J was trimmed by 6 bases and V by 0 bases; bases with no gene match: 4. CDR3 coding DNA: TGCGCCAGCAGCTTGGGACAGGGGATGAATGGCTACACCTTC. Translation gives CASSLGQGMNGYTF.

CDR3 coding DNA: TGTGCCAGCAGCTTAGGGACTAGCGGGTCCCCCAAAAACATTCAGTACTTC. Translation gives CASSLGTSGSPKNIQYF. The chain carries TRBV11-2 and TRBJ2-4, with 11 nucleotides matching TRBD2. V dropped 1 base and J dropped 2; count of bases not matched to a gene: 4. Germline CDR1 SGHAT, CDR2 FQNNGV. The CDR3 consists of 17 residues. Drawing the rest from reference TRBV11-2 and TRBJ2-4, the complete variable domain is EAGVAQSPRYKIIEKRQSVAFWCNPISGHATLYWYQQILGQGPKLLIQFQNNGVVDDSQLPKDRFSAERLKGVDSTLKIQPAKLEDSAVYLCASSLGTSGSPKNIQYFGAGTRLSVL.

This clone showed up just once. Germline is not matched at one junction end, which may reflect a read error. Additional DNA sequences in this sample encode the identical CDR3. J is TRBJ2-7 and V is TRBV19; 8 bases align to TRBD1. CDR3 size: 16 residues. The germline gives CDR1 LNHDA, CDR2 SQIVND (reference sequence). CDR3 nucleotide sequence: TGTGCCAGTGGCCGGGACAGGTCTGTACCATTCTACGAGCAATACTTC. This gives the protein CASGRDRSVPFYEQYF.

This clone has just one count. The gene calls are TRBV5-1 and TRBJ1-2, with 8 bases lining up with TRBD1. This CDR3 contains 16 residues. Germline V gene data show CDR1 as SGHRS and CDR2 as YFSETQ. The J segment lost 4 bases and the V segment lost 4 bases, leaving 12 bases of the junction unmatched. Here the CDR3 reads CASSPLRQGISYGYTF. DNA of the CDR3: TGCGCCAGCAGCCCACTTAGACAGGGGATCAGCTATGGCTACACCTTC. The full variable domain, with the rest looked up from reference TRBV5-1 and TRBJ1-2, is KAGVTQTPRYLIKTRGQQVTLSCSPISGHRSVSWYQQTPGQGLQFLFEYFSETQRNKGNFPGRFSGRQFSNSRSEMNVSTLELGDSALYLCASSPLRQGISYGYTFGSGTRLTVV.

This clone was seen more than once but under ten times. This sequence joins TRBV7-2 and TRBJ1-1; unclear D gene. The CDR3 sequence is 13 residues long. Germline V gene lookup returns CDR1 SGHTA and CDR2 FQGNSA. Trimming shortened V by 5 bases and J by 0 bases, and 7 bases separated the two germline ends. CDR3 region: CASSGRLNTEAFF. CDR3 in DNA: TGTGCCAGCAGCGGACGGCTGAACACTGAAGCTTTCTTT.

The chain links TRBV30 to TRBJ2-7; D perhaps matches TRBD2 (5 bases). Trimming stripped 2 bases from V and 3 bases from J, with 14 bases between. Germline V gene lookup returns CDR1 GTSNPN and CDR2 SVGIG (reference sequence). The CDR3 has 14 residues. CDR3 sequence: CAWSRGGYRYEQYF. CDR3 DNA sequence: TGTGCCTGGAGTCGGGGTGGCTACCGCTACGAGCAGTACTTC.

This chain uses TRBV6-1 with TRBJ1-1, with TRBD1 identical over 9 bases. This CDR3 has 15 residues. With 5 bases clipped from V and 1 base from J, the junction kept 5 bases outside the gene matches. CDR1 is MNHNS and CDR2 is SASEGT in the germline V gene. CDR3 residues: CASSQQTGGNTEAFF. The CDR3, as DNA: TGTGCCAGCAGTCAACAGACAGGGGGGAACACTGAAGCTTTCTTT.

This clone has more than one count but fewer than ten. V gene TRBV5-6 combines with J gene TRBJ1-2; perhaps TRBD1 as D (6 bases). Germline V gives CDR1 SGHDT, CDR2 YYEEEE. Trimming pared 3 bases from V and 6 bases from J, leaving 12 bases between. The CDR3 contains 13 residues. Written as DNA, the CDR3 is TGTGCCAGCAGCTCCGGGACATCCGATGGCTACACCTTC. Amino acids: CASSSGTSDGYTF.

CDR3 sequence (DNA): TGTGCCAGCAGCTTAGGCCTAGCGGGACAGTACGAGCAGTACTTC. This gives the protein CASSLGLAGQYEQYF. The J gene is TRBJ2-7, the V gene TRBV7-3, with TRBD2 matching over 9 bases. V gave up 2 bases and J gave up 4 bases; unmatched junction bases: 6. CDR1 and CDR2 (germline): SGHTA, FQGTGA. This CDR3 is 15 amino acids long.

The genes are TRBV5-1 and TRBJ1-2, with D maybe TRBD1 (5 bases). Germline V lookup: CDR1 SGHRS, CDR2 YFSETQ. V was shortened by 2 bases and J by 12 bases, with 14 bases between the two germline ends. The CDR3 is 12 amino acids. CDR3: CASSFLRGSHTF. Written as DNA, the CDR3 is TGCGCCAGCAGCTTTCTCCGGGGCAGCCACACCTTC. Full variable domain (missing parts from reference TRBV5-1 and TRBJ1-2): KAGVTQTPRYLIKTRGQQVTLSCSPISGHRSVSWYQQTPGQGLQFLFEYFSETQRNKGNFPGRFSGRQFSNSRSEMNVSTLELGDSALYLCASSFLRGSHTFGSGTRLTVV.

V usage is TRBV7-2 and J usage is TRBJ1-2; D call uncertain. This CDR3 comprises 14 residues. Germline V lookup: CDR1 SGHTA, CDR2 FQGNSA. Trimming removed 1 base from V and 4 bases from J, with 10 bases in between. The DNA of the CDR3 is TGTGCCAGCAGCTTAGGAAACGCAGCCTATGGCTACACCTTC. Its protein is CASSLGNAAYGYTF.

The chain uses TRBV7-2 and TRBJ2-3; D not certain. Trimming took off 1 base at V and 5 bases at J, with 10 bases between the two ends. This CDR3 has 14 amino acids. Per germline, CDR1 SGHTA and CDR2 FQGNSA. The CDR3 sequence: CASSLGKTIDTQYF. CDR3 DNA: TGTGCCAGCAGCTTAGGCAAGACCATAGATACGCAGTATTTT.